Each of the 28 T cell receptor beta chains below was sequenced from the same sample in a study of blood T cell repertoires in COVID-19. Sequencing used immunoSEQ multiplex PCR; TCRdb keeps in-frame clones, though not all of them. Counted here are about 130,000 clones, approximately 89% occurring once; the ten biggest clones make up about an eighth. Sequences were obtained from peripheral blood. All receptors come from a woman in her 70s with COVID-19, enrolled during active disease.

The chain recombines TRBV30 with TRBJ1-3; 10 nucleotides line up with TRBD1. V dropped 3 bases and J dropped 2; count of bases not matched to a gene: 4. Germline lookup yields CDR1 GTSNPN and CDR2 SVGIG (reference sequence). The CDR3 length is 15 residues. CDR3 region: CAWRTGGSTGNTIYF. The CDR3 DNA reads TGTGCCTGGAGGACAGGGGGCTCTACTGGAAACACCATATATTTT.

The V call is TRBV19, the J call TRBJ2-7, with no clear D. The V and J ends lost 5 bases and 3 bases respectively, with 14 bases between them. CDR1 and CDR2 from the germline V gene are LNHDA and SQIVND (reference sequence). The CDR3 covers 14 residues. CDR3 sequence: CASSVRVLIYEQYF. The CDR3 nucleotides read TGTGCCAGTAGTGTCCGGGTCCTAATCTACGAGCAGTACTTC. Filled out from reference TRBV19 and TRBJ2-7, the complete variable domain reads DGGITQSPKYLFRKEGQNVTLSCEQNLNHDAMYWYRQDPGQGLRLIYYSQIVNDFQKGDIAEGYSVSREKKESFPLTVTSAQKNPTAFYLCASSVRVLIYEQYFGPGTRLTVT.

V gene TRBV2 combines with J gene TRBJ2-3, with a tentative D call TRBD2 (6 bases). Germline loops: CDR1 SNHLY, CDR2 FYNNEI. The CDR3 totals 14 residues. Trimming stripped 8 bases from V and 6 bases from J, with 18 bases between. The CDR3 loop is CASSTLRGMDTQYF. The CDR3, as DNA: TGTGCCAGCTCTACCCTCCGGGGGATGGATACGCAGTATTTT.

The chain links TRBV3-1 (or the pseudogene TRBV3-2) to TRBJ1-1, with no clear D. Trimming cost V 0 bases and J 1 base, with 12 bases left between them. This CDR3 region has 16 residues. CDR1 and CDR2 (germline): LGHDT, YNNKEL (reference sequence). The chain's CDR3 is CASSQEGKRRNTEAFF. The CDR3 DNA sequence: TGTGCCAGCAGCCAAGAAGGAAAGCGGCGGAACACTGAAGCTTTCTTT.

This CDR3 is CASSHARDRADNEQFF. DNA of the CDR3: TGTGCCAGCAGCCACGCCCGAGACAGAGCTGACAATGAGCAGTTCTTC. The rearrangement links TRBV6-2 or TRBV6-3 to TRBJ2-1; tentatively, D is TRBD1 (5 bases). Germline loops: CDR1 MNHEY, CDR2 SVGEGT. V was shortened by 6 bases and J by 5 bases, with 20 bases between the two germline ends. There are 16 residues in the CDR3.

V is TRBV4-2 and J is TRBJ2-3; 8 bases map to TRBD2. V was clipped by 1 base and J by 5 bases; unmatched bases: 8. The CDR3 length is 16 residues. CDR1 and CDR2 from the germline V gene are LGHNA and YNFKEQ. In DNA, the CDR3 is TGTGCCAGCAGCCAAGTCACAGCGGGGGTGGTAGATACGCAGTATTTT. Protein sequence: CASSQVTAGVVDTQYF.

The chain has TRBV2 and TRBJ2-5; weak D call: TRBD2 (5 bases). The V end lost 1 base, the J end lost 2 bases, and 8 bases lay between the germline ends. CDR3 length: 14 amino acids. Per germline, CDR1 SNHLY and CDR2 FYNNEI. DNA for the CDR3: TGTGCCAGCAGTGAAGGAGGGCTGCAAGAGACCCAGTACTTC. Encoded protein: CASSEGGLQETQYF. The variable domain in full, with the rest retrieved from reference TRBV2 and TRBJ2-5, is EPEVTQTPSHQVTQMGQEVILRCVPISNHLYFYWYRQILGQKVEFLVSFYNNEISEKSEIFDDQFSVERPDGSNFTLKIRSTKLEDSAMYFCASSEGGLQETQYFGPGTRLLVL.

V is TRBV28 and J is TRBJ1-2; D gene ambiguous. Trimming cost V 4 bases and J 3 bases, with 12 bases left between them. The CDR3 is 14 amino acids. CDR1 and CDR2 from the germline V gene are MDHEN and SYDVKM. The CDR3 DNA follows: TGTGCCAGCAGTTCCTCGGGCGGGGACTATGGCTACACCTTC. Protein product: CASSSSGGDYGYTF.

This chain uses TRBV28 with TRBJ1-5; D ambiguous. Germline loops: CDR1 MDHEN, CDR2 SYDVKM. V was clipped by 2 bases and J by 7 bases, with 24 bases between them. This CDR3 has 18 residues. This CDR3 reads CASSLRWRDSGRVQPQHF. CDR3 in DNA: TGTGCCAGCAGTTTAAGGTGGCGAGATTCCGGGAGGGTACAGCCCCAGCATTTT.

This clone showed up just a few times. The chain is built from TRBV15 and TRBJ2-7, with D hard to call. Per the germline V gene, CDR1 is LNHNV and CDR2 is YYDKDF (reference sequence). The CDR3 is made up of 13 amino acids. V was trimmed by 0 bases and J by 4 bases, leaving 7 bases between them. The CDR3 loop is CATSRDPVYEQYF. CDR3 nucleotide sequence: TGTGCCACCAGCAGAGATCCGGTTTACGAGCAGTACTTC.

The chain couples TRBV7-2 to TRBJ2-1, with 12 bases aligning to TRBD1. The germline V gene encodes CDR1 SGHTA and CDR2 FQGNSA. The CDR3 covers 19 residues. V shed 5 bases and J 0 bases; nucleotides not matched to a gene: 11. The CDR3 DNA reads as TGTGCCAGCAGCCCCCGGGGACAGGGGGCGATAAGCTCCTACAATGAGCAGTTCTTC. Residues: CASSPRGQGAISSYNEQFF.

The chain employs TRBV3-1 (or the pseudogene TRBV3-2) and TRBJ1-3; maybe TRBD1 (5 bases). The length of the CDR3 is 17 residues. The germline V gene encodes CDR1 LGHDT and CDR2 YNNKEL (reference sequence). The V and J ends lost 4 bases and 2 bases respectively, with 18 bases between them. The CDR3 sequence is CASSPMGGKITGNTIYF. Here the CDR3 DNA reads TGTGCCAGCAGCCCGATGGGGGGAAAGATTACTGGAAACACCATATATTTT.

This chain connects TRBV7-8 to TRBJ2-7, with TRBD2 matching 12 bases. Germline-derived CDR1 and CDR2 are SGHVS and FQNEAQ. V lost 1 base, J lost 2 bases, and 6 bases stayed unmatched. The CDR3 is 17 residues long. CDR3 DNA sequence: TGTGCCAGCAGCTTAGTGTCCAGGACTAGCGGGGCCTACGAGCAGTACTTC. Protein: CASSLVSRTSGAYEQYF.

This clone has just one count. This chain joins TRBV5-1 and TRBJ1-6, with 9 bases fitting TRBD1. Losses at the gene ends were 1 base for V and 9 bases for J; bases not matched to a gene: 5. CDR3 size: 15 residues. Germline loops: CDR1 SGHRS, CDR2 YFSETQ. CDR3 nucleotides: TGCGCCAGCAGCTTGCTGGGACAGGGCACTTCACCCCTCCACTTT. Translated, it gives CASSLLGQGTSPLHF.

This chain joins TRBV27 and TRBJ2-3, with 7 positions matching TRBD2. CDR3 length equals 14 residues. The germline CDR1 and CDR2 sequences are MNHEY and SMNVEV (reference sequence). The junction had 5 bases not matched to a gene; V was cut back by 8 bases and J by 0 bases. The CDR3 reads CASRRLASTDTQYF. The CDR3 DNA reads as TGTGCCAGCCGACGACTAGCTAGCACAGATACGCAGTATTTT.

This sequence joins TRBV18 and TRBJ2-2, with 7 nucleotides matching TRBD1. V was clipped by 8 bases and J by 4 bases; unmatched bases: 7. Looked up from germline, CDR1 is KGHSH and CDR2 is LQKENI. The length of the CDR3 is 14 residues. The CDR3 loop reads CASQTQGSTGELFF. Here the CDR3 DNA reads TGTGCCAGCCAGACACAGGGGAGCACCGGGGAGCTGTTTTTT.

J is TRBJ1-2 and V is TRBV25-1; 8 positions match TRBD1. CDR1 is MGHDK and CDR2 is SYGVNS in the germline V gene. The CDR3 has 13 amino acids. Trimming at V came to 4 bases and at J to 4 bases, leaving 2 bases not matched to a gene. CDR3 region: CASSADRVYGYTF. CDR3 DNA: TGTGCCAGCAGTGCGGACAGGGTCTATGGCTACACCTTC.

The chain joins TRBV2 to TRBJ2-2; D ambiguous. Germline V gene data show CDR1 as SNHLY and CDR2 as FYNNEI. The CDR3 has 14 residues. Trimming cost V 10 bases and J 0 bases, with 12 bases left between them. CDR3 in DNA: TGTGCCACACAGCAGTCACCGAACACCGGGGAGCTGTTTTTT. Its protein product is CATQQSPNTGELFF.

The chain recombines TRBV6-1 with TRBJ2-2, with D perhaps matching TRBD1 (6 bases). The CDR3 totals 14 residues. The V end was cut by 3 bases, the J end by 2 bases, with 7 bases between. Germline lookup yields CDR1 MNHNS and CDR2 SASEGT. The CDR3 loop reads CASSDRGNTGELFF. CDR3 nucleotide sequence: TGTGCCAGCAGTGACAGGGGTAACACCGGGGAGCTGTTTTTT.

This chain links TRBV5-1 with TRBJ2-7, with a tentative D call TRBD1 (6 bases). Germline assignment: CDR1 SGHRS and CDR2 YFSETQ. The V end lost 4 bases, the J end lost 1 base, and 12 bases lay between the germline ends. CDR3 length: 14 residues. The CDR3 spells CASSPQGSSYEQYF. CDR3 DNA sequence: TGCGCCAGCAGCCCCCAGGGGTCTTCCTACGAGCAGTACTTC.

The chain employs TRBV11-1 and TRBJ2-7, with no clear D. The CDR3 extends over 15 amino acids. Germline V lookup: CDR1 SGHAT, CDR2 FQDESV (reference sequence). V was shortened by 3 bases and J by 1 base, with 13 bases between the two germline ends. As DNA, the CDR3 is TGTGCCAGCAGCTTTGGGCCCCGTGGATCCTACGAGCAGTACTTC. This codes for CASSFGPRGSYEQYF.

This clone was seen only a few times. V is TRBV10-2 and J is TRBJ1-5, with TRBD1 matching over 10 bases. Germline V lookup: CDR1 WSHSY, CDR2 SAAADI. CDR3 length equals 15 residues. V lost 10 bases, J lost 5 bases, and 11 bases stayed unmatched. CDR3 protein: CATRTGQGVDQPQHF. CDR3 DNA sequence: TGCGCCACCCGGACAGGACAGGGGGTCGATCAGCCCCAGCATTTT.

J is TRBJ1-2 and V is TRBV19, with 11 bases aligning to TRBD1. CDR1 and CDR2 (germline): LNHDA, SQIVND (reference sequence). V lost 8 bases and J lost 8; bases outside the gene matches: 10. This CDR3 is built from 14 residues. This CDR3 reads CASELGQGAGGYTF. DNA of the CDR3: TGTGCCAGTGAACTTGGACAGGGGGCGGGAGGCTACACCTTC.

This CDR3 is CASSEGPNTEAFF. DNA for the CDR3: TGTGCCAGCAGTGAGGGGCCGAACACTGAAGCTTTCTTT. The chain is built from TRBV6-4 and TRBJ1-1; D is perhaps TRBD1 (5 bases). This CDR3 region has 13 residues. CDR1 is MRHNA, CDR2 SNTAGT, per germline. V shed 3 bases and J shed 1 base, with 6 bases lying between them.

This rearrangement joins TRBV6-1 to TRBJ2-3; 11 positions agree with TRBD2. The J segment lost 2 bases and the V segment lost 2 bases, leaving 6 bases of the junction unmatched. The CDR3 consists of 17 residues. In germline, CDR1 is MNHNS, CDR2 SASEGT. The CDR3 DNA sequence: TGTGCCAGCAGTGAAATCACTAGCGGGGGTCCCACAGATACGCAGTATTTT. This sequence encodes CASSEITSGGPTDTQYF.

This CDR3 reads CASRGGQAQNYGYTF. As DNA, the CDR3 is TGTGCCAGCAGAGGGGGACAGGCCCAAAACTATGGCTACACCTTC. The chain is built from TRBV5-6 and TRBJ1-2; 8 nucleotides line up with TRBD1. The V gene end was trimmed by 5 bases and the J gene end by 2 bases; junction bases not matched to a gene: 8. The CDR3 is 15 residues long. Germline assignment: CDR1 SGHDT and CDR2 YYEEEE.

The CDR3 nucleotides read TGCAGCGTTGAAGACAGGAACCAAGAGACCCAGTACTTC. Translation gives CSVEDRNQETQYF. The genes are TRBV29-1 and TRBJ2-5; D remains unclear. Trimming stripped 0 bases from V and 0 bases from J, with 5 bases between. The length of the CDR3 is 13 residues. Germline CDR1 SQVTM, CDR2 ANQGSEA.

The chain carries TRBV11-1 and TRBJ2-7, with D possibly matching TRBD2 (5 bases). Germline V gene sequence: CDR1 SGHAT, CDR2 FQDESV (reference sequence). The CDR3 is 15 residues long. V was trimmed by 1 base and J by 7 bases, leaving 17 bases between them. The CDR3 DNA reads TGTGCCAGCAGCTTAGGGATGGGGAGACCGTCGGAGCAGTACTTC. Translated, it gives CASSLGMGRPSEQYF.